This TCR beta chain was documented in a study of blood T cell repertoires in COVID-19. The CDR3 sequence is 14 residues long. Per germline, CDR1 SGHRS and CDR2 YFSETQ. V was clipped by 2 bases and J by 5 bases, with 11 bases between them. Sequenced by immunoSEQ multiplex PCR; TCRdb stores in-frame clones only, minus some. The data contain 200,000 to 300,000 clones, around 86% of them singletons. Participants came from under 30 US areas, aged about 18 to 95 years. This chain links TRBV5-1 with TRBJ2-1; D may be TRBD1 (6 bases). The sequence was collected from a woman aged 40 to 55 with acute COVID-19. Sequenced input: PBMCs or T cells enriched from blood (not recorded which). CDR3 bases: TGCGCCAGCAGCTTTGACAGGCCGAACAATGAGCAGTTCTTC. It translates to CASSFDRPNNEQFF.